Presented here are 18 T cell receptor beta chains from one specimen sequenced in a study of T cell repertoires in cytomegalovirus infection. Their antigen targets remain unknown. Via MiXCR, TCRdb re-called the reads, giving one row per CDR3 protein. The table records fewer than 950,000 distinct CDR3 sequences, about 33% of them present only once. The source material was cultured CD8+ T cells from PBMCs, sampled from culture after CMV antigen stimulation. The receptors were gathered from a human donor in good health (CMV status not recorded). Some clones in this sample may be carry-over from other donors' samples.

The V gene is TRBV29-1, the J gene TRBJ1-2; no clear D. CDR1 is SQVTM and CDR2 is ANQGSEA in the germline V gene. With 2 bases removed from V and 6 bases from J, the gap between germline ends came to 4 bases. This CDR3 spans 10 amino acids. CDR3 residues: CSVEKNGYTF. CDR3 bases: TGCAGCGTTGAAAAGAATGGCTACACCTTC.

This chain connects TRBV7-2 to TRBJ1-1, with 9 bases aligning to TRBD1. Germline V gene sequence: CDR1 SGHTA, CDR2 FQGNSA. Germline trimming cut 4 bases from V and 6 bases from J; bases unmatched to any gene: 12. The CDR3 totals 16 residues. The CDR3 is CASSSPDRGVFAEAFF. CDR3 nucleotides: TGTGCCAGCAGCTCCCCCGACAGGGGGGTTTTCGCTGAAGCTTTCTTT.

The chain joins TRBV20-1 to TRBJ2-7; maybe TRBD1 (6 bases). Trimming left V 6 bases short and J 1 base short, with 13 bases between. The CDR3 sequence is 13 residues long. Germline lookup yields CDR1 DFQATT and CDR2 SNEGSKA (reference sequence). The CDR3 nucleotides read TGCAGTGCCTTCCCGGACAGTTCCTACGAGCAGTACTTC. It is translated as CSAFPDSSYEQYF.

V usage is TRBV9 and J usage is TRBJ1-1; 7 bases fit TRBD1. Looked up from germline, CDR1 is SGDLS and CDR2 is YYNGEE. The ends lost 0 bases at V and 0 bases at J; junction bases unmatched: 5. The CDR3 length is 16 residues. The CDR3 is CASSVAGQLMNTEAFF. CDR3 coding DNA: TGTGCCAGCAGCGTAGCGGGACAGCTAATGAACACTGAAGCTTTCTTT.

The genes are TRBV5-6 and TRBJ2-3, with D possibly matching TRBD2 (5 bases). Germline lookup yields CDR1 SGHDT and CDR2 YYEEEE. There are 15 residues in the CDR3. Trimming removed 2 bases at V and 4 bases at J, with 14 bases between. CDR3 region: CASSLTLEAADTQYF. CDR3 in DNA: TGTGCCAGCAGCTTAACGTTAGAAGCGGCAGATACGCAGTATTTT. Drawing the rest from reference TRBV5-6 and TRBJ2-3, the complete variable domain is DAGVTQSPTHLIKTRGQQVTLRCSPKSGHDTVSWYQQALGQGPQFIFQYYEEEERQRGNFPDRFSGHQFPNYSSELNVNALLLGDSALYLCASSLTLEAADTQYFGPGTRLTVL.

This clonotype was seen many times. The J gene is TRBJ2-1, the V gene TRBV7-8; 9 positions agree with TRBD1. Germline V gives CDR1 SGHVS, CDR2 FQNEAQ. CDR3 length: 16 residues. Trimming took 2 bases from V and 1 from J; bases not matched to a gene: 3. The CDR3 DNA is TGTGCCAGCAGCTTACAAGGGACAGGGTCCTACAATGAGCAGTTCTTC. This encodes CASSLQGTGSYNEQFF. Combining the CDR3 with reference TRBV7-8 and TRBJ2-1 gives the whole variable domain GAGVSQSPRYKVAKRGQDVALRCDPISGHVSLFWYQQALGQGPEFLTYFQNEAQLDKSGLPSDRFFAERPEGSVSTLKIQRTQQEDSAVYLCASSLQGTGSYNEQFFGPGTRLTVL.

This clonotype was seen a few times. The J gene is TRBJ1-1, the V gene TRBV27; 7 positions agree with TRBD1. The CDR3 is 14 residues long. V lost 6 bases and J lost 4; bases outside the gene matches: 8. Per germline, CDR1 MNHEY and CDR2 SMNVEV (reference sequence). CDR3 sequence (DNA): TGTGCCAGCAGCATCAGGGGGGACGGCACTGAAGCTTTCTTT. Translating it yields CASSIRGDGTEAFF.

This clonotype was recorded a few times. The chain recombines TRBV20-1 with TRBJ2-5; 9 nucleotides match TRBD1. V was clipped by 3 bases and J by 4 bases; unmatched bases: 9. CDR3 length equals 15 residues. Germline V lookup: CDR1 DFQATT, CDR2 SNEGSKA (reference sequence). In DNA, the CDR3 is TGCAGTGCTAGGACATACAGGGGGCAGGCAGAGACCCAGTACTTC. Translated, it gives CSARTYRGQAETQYF.

J is TRBJ1-2 and V is TRBV9, with no clear D. With 0 bases removed from V and 6 bases from J, the gap between germline ends came to 12 bases. Per the germline V gene, CDR1 is SGDLS and CDR2 is YYNGEE. The CDR3 runs to 14 residues. The CDR3 protein is CASSVENRPDGYTF. Written as DNA, the CDR3 is TGTGCCAGCAGCGTAGAAAACCGACCAGATGGCTACACCTTC.

The CDR3 sequence: CASSYTRVGEQYF. As DNA, the CDR3 is TGCGCCAGCAGCTACACCAGGGTTGGCGAGCAGTACTTC. The genes are TRBV4-1 and TRBJ2-7; tentatively, D is TRBD1 (5 bases). This CDR3 has 13 amino acids. Per the germline V gene, CDR1 is MGHRA and CDR2 is YSYEKL. Trimming took off 5 bases at V and 6 bases at J, with 14 bases between the two ends.

This clonotype was seen a handful of times. V and J are TRBV13 and TRBJ2-7; D is possibly TRBD1 (6 bases). Germline-derived CDR1 and CDR2 are PRHDT and FYEKMQ (reference sequence). Trimming stripped 5 bases from V and 4 bases from J, with 12 bases between. This CDR3 comprises 13 residues. The CDR3 is CASSIGQSYEQYV. CDR3 in DNA: TGTGCCAGCAGCATCGGACAGAGTTACGAGCAGTACGTC.

The gene calls are TRBV27 and TRBJ2-7; D unclear. There are 15 residues in the CDR3. V dropped 7 bases and J dropped 6 bases, with 22 bases sitting between them. Germline V gene sequence: CDR1 MNHEY, CDR2 SMNVEV (reference sequence). The CDR3 DNA reads as TGTGCCAGCACGAAGTCGCGAATCCGGGTCTCCGAGCAGTACGTC. Translated, it gives CASTKSRIRVSEQYV.

V usage is TRBV6-2 or TRBV6-3 and J usage is TRBJ1-1; D remains unclear. Per the germline V gene, CDR1 is MNHEY and CDR2 is SVGEGT. With 7 bases removed from V and 1 base from J, the gap between germline ends came to 13 bases. The length of the CDR3 is 14 residues. CDR3 sequence reads: CASKRRTANTEAFF. The CDR3 DNA reads as TGTGCCAGCAAAAGGCGGACGGCGAACACTGAAGCTTTCTTT.

CDR3 in DNA: TGTGCCAGCAGCCTGGGGCCCAGACGCGGTGACACCGGGGAGCTGTTTTTT. It translates to CASSLGPRRGDTGELFF. This chain connects TRBV5-6 to TRBJ2-2; weak D call: TRBD1 (5 bases). V lost 4 bases and J lost 3, with 19 bases in between. From germline, CDR1 is SGHDT and CDR2 YYEEEE. This CDR3 is 17 amino acids long.

This clonotype was recorded many times. The chain employs TRBV7-2 and TRBJ1-6; D is perhaps TRBD1 (5 bases). Germline CDR1 is SGHTA and CDR2 is FQGNSA. The CDR3 length is 17 residues. The V end was cut by 4 bases, the J end by 10 bases, with 23 bases between. CDR3 coding DNA: TGTGCCAGCAGCTCCGTACGTAGGGAGATGTGGGACTCACCCCTCCACTTT. Translation gives CASSSVRREMWDSPLHF.

V gene TRBV6-2 or TRBV6-3 combines with J gene TRBJ2-1, with D hard to call. Germline CDR1 reads MNHEY; CDR2 reads SVGEGT. The CDR3 totals 12 residues. V lost 6 bases, J lost 10 bases, and 13 bases lay in between. The CDR3, as DNA: TGTGCCAGCAGCTTCGATAGGGTGGAGCAGTTCTTC. Translated, it gives CASSFDRVEQFF.

The rearrangement links TRBV4-2 to TRBJ1-4; 10 bases are shared with TRBD1. CDR1 and CDR2 from the germline V gene are LGHNA and YNFKEQ. The trim removed 2 bases at V and 0 bases at J, leaving 12 bases unmatched. The CDR3 covers 20 residues. The CDR3 spells CASSQFLTGQGTSTNEKLFF. CDR3 in DNA: TGTGCCAGCAGCCAATTTCTTACGGGACAGGGGACTTCAACTAATGAAAAACTGTTTTTT.

Many counts were recorded for this clonotype. The chain has TRBV4-1 and TRBJ1-5; D gene ambiguous. Between the trimmed V and J ends, which lost 1 base and 6 bases, there was a span of 13 bases. The CDR3 totals 15 residues. CDR1 and CDR2 from the germline V gene are MGHRA and YSYEKL. Here the CDR3 DNA reads TGCGCCAGCAGCCAAGTATCTAGGGAAGGTCAGCCCCAGCATTTT. It codes for CASSQVSREGQPQHF.